This passage covers 18 T cell receptor beta chains from one sample sequenced in a study of neoadjuvant anti-PD-1 for oral cavity cancer. The time point here: after neoadjuvant nivolumab, at surgical resection. Data came from immunoSEQ multiplex PCR; TCRdb stores just in-frame clones and leaves some out. The repertoire holds about 68,000 clones, about 85% seen once, with about 3.4% in the top ten. The sample was PBMCs, taken after nivolumab (anti-PD-1) treatment. All receptors come from a person aged 35-79 years with oral cavity squamous cell carcinoma.

J is TRBJ2-7 and V is TRBV10-3, with D maybe TRBD2 (6 bases). The V end was cut by 0 bases, the J end by 6 bases, with 18 bases between. Germline V lookup: CDR1 ENHRY, CDR2 SYGVKD. CDR3 length equals 16 residues. In DNA form, the CDR3 reads TGTGCCATCAGTGAGTCAGGGGCACTAGCAGGGAGCGAGCAGTACTTC. Translated, it gives CAISESGALAGSEQYF.

The chain has TRBV19 and TRBJ2-3; tentative D call: TRBD2 (5 bases). Germline CDR1 reads LNHDA; CDR2 reads SQIVND (reference sequence). CDR3 length: 13 amino acids. V gave up 7 bases and J gave up 0 bases, with 8 bases separating them. The CDR3 protein is CASKDSSTDTQYF. CDR3 DNA sequence: TGTGCCAGTAAGGACTCGAGCACAGATACGCAGTATTTT.

This clone was detected a few times. The rearrangement uses TRBV29-1 and TRBJ2-3, with a weak D call TRBD2 (5 bases). The CDR3 totals 11 residues. Trimming removed 7 bases at V and 13 bases at J, with 18 bases between. Germline loops: CDR1 SQVTM, CDR2 ANQGSEA. The CDR3 DNA follows: TGCAGCGCCGTGACACAGCGGTTAGAGTATTTT. Protein sequence: CSAVTQRLEYF.

The chain carries TRBV5-4 and TRBJ2-1; D not resolved. V lost 4 bases to trimming and J lost 0 bases, with 14 bases between them. The CDR3 totals 16 residues. CDR1 and CDR2 (germline): SGHNT, YYREEE (reference sequence). CDR3 in amino acids: CASSAELVSSYNEQFF. The CDR3 region has the DNA TGTGCCAGCAGCGCAGAACTGGTAAGCTCCTACAATGAGCAGTTCTTC.

The rearrangement joins TRBV7-3 to TRBJ2-2, with D hard to call. The length of the CDR3 is 16 residues. Trimming removed 6 bases at V and 1 base at J, with 15 bases between. Germline-derived CDR1 and CDR2 are SGHTA and FQGTGA. The CDR3 here is CASSPSRDLNTGELFF. The CDR3 DNA sequence: TGTGCCAGCAGTCCCTCCCGTGACTTGAACACCGGGGAGCTGTTTTTT.

The chain is built from TRBV7-3 and TRBJ1-1; no reliable D call. The length of the CDR3 is 13 residues. V was cut by 3 bases and J by 3 bases, with 8 bases left in between. Germline-derived CDR1 and CDR2 are SGHTA and FQGTGA. CDR3 DNA: TGTGCCAGCAGCTTCTCGACTGACACTGAAGCTTTCTTT. This encodes CASSFSTDTEAFF.

In this sample, this clone turned up a few times. The gene calls are TRBV6-6 and TRBJ2-7; TRBD1 or TRBD2 may be the D gene (6 bases each). The CDR3 is 15 amino acids. Germline V CDR1 and CDR2: MNHNY, SVGAGI (reference sequence). The V end was cut by 5 bases, the J end by 7 bases, with 21 bases between. The CDR3 is CASSTSLGGSGEQYF. The CDR3 DNA sequence: TGTGCCAGCAGTACCTCCCTCGGGGGCTCAGGAGAGCAGTACTTC.

The rearrangement uses TRBV5-1 and TRBJ2-3; 9 bases line up with TRBD2. J gave up 2 bases and V 0 bases, and 4 bases lay outside the gene matches. CDR1 and CDR2 from the germline V gene are SGHRS and YFSETQ. The CDR3 is 16 residues long. Here the CDR3 reads CASSLGLAGITDTQYF. CDR3 bases: TGCGCCAGCAGCTTGGGGCTAGCGGGAATCACAGATACGCAGTATTTT.

The chain recombines TRBV5-6 with TRBJ2-7; D is unclear. The CDR3 loop spans 11 amino acids. Germline values: CDR1 SGHDT, CDR2 YYEEEE. V was pared by 3 bases and J by 3 bases, with 4 bases between. The CDR3 DNA follows: TGTGCCAGCAGCTCTCTCTACGAGCAGTACTTC. It yields the protein CASSSLYEQYF.

This rearrangement joins TRBV29-1 to TRBJ2-1, with 7 bases fitting TRBD2. Trimming took 4 bases from V and 7 from J; bases not matched to a gene: 10. The CDR3 has 14 amino acids. Germline CDR1 SQVTM, CDR2 ANQGSEA. The CDR3 reads CSVGRWEGLNEQFF. In DNA form, the CDR3 reads TGCAGCGTTGGTAGGTGGGAGGGCCTGAATGAGCAGTTCTTC.

The CDR3 protein is CASSAGPSYGYTF. The CDR3 nucleotides are TGTGCCAGCTCGGCAGGGCCTTCTTATGGCTACACCTTC. The chain is built from TRBV6-5 and TRBJ1-2, with a weak D call TRBD1 (5 bases). Trimming took 8 bases from V and 5 from J, leaving 15 bases between them. Germline V gene lookup returns CDR1 MNHEY and CDR2 SVGAGI. The CDR3 runs to 13 residues.

Only a few counts were recorded for this clone. This chain joins TRBV11-1 and TRBJ1-1, with D tentatively TRBD1 (6 bases). The CDR3 is 16 residues long. Looked up from germline, CDR1 is SGHAT and CDR2 is FQDESV (reference sequence). Trimming removed 5 bases at V and 0 bases at J, with 16 bases between. CDR3 nucleotides: TGTGCCAGCAGCGCCAGTAACAGGGTCCTGAACACTGAAGCTTTCTTT. The encoded protein is CASSASNRVLNTEAFF.

This sequence joins TRBV7-8 and TRBJ2-1, with a tentative D call TRBD2 (6 bases). Per germline, CDR1 SGHVS and CDR2 FQNEAQ. With 5 bases removed from V and 2 bases from J, the gap between germline ends came to 16 bases. The CDR3 contains 16 residues. In nucleotides, the CDR3 is TGTGCCAGCAGCCTATTAGCGGACCGAACCTACAATGAGCAGTTCTTC. Its protein is CASSLLADRTYNEQFF.

The chain links TRBV11-2 to TRBJ1-2; 9 bases match TRBD1. J gave up 10 bases and V 0 bases, and 9 bases lay outside the gene matches. CDR1 is SGHAT, CDR2 FQNNGV, per germline. The CDR3 is 15 residues long. The CDR3 sequence: CASSLDLGQGGDYTF. CDR3 nucleotides: TGTGCCAGCAGCTTAGACTTGGGACAGGGCGGGGACTACACCTTC.

This clone came up a few times. The chain recombines TRBV6-5 with TRBJ2-4, with D possibly being TRBD1 or TRBD2 (5 bases each). Between the trimmed V and J ends, which lost 6 bases and 6 bases, there was a span of 12 bases. The CDR3 length is 13 residues. Per germline, CDR1 MNHEY and CDR2 SVGAGI. The CDR3 protein is CASSDGTPNIQYF. The CDR3, as DNA: TGTGCCAGCAGCGACGGGACCCCAAACATTCAGTACTTC.

V usage is TRBV30 and J usage is TRBJ2-3, with no clear D. CDR1 is GTSNPN and CDR2 is SVGIG in the germline V gene (reference sequence). The CDR3 covers 12 residues. The V end was cut by 0 bases, the J end by 2 bases, with 3 bases between. The CDR3 coding sequence is TGTGCCTGGAGTGTAAACACAGATACGCAGTATTTT. It encodes CAWSVNTDTQYF.

The chain employs TRBV12-5 and TRBJ1-2; 7 positions match TRBD1. Germline V gives CDR1 LGHNT, CDR2 FRNRAP. Trimming cost V 4 bases and J 2 bases; bases outside gene matches: 4. This CDR3 region has 14 residues. Here the CDR3 reads CASGWGQRNYGYTF. CDR3 bases: TGTGCTAGTGGTTGGGGACAGCGGAACTATGGCTACACCTTC.

This rearrangement joins TRBV6-5 to TRBJ2-1; 10 positions agree with TRBD2. Trimming took 6 bases from V and 6 from J; bases not matched to a gene: 5. Germline V gene sequence: CDR1 MNHEY, CDR2 SVGAGI. The CDR3 contains 14 residues. The CDR3 spells CASSPGLAANEQFF. The CDR3 region has the DNA TGTGCCAGCAGCCCTGGACTAGCGGCCAATGAGCAGTTCTTC.